This paragraph covers one T cell receptor (beta chain) sequence. Trimming pared 5 bases from V and 5 bases from J, leaving 15 bases between. The CDR3 runs 14 residues. Germline CDR1 and CDR2: MNHEY and SMNVEV (reference sequence). This entry is derived from a study of Ad26.COV2.S vaccination and SARS-CoV-2 variants. Treatment noted: around 19 received Ad26.COV2.S at low or high dose, single or two shots; several received placebo; per-sample allocation not given. At day 63 after the first vaccine or placebo injection, samples were drawn. Assay used: immunoSEQ multiplex PCR; TCRdb lists only in-frame clones, some missing. Counted here are 450,000 to 550,000 clones, 89% occurring once; the ten biggest clones make up over 1.5%.

The V call is TRBV27, the J call TRBJ1-2, with D hard to call. The sequence came from a person aged 18-60 years who received the Ad26.COV2.S COVID-19 vaccine or a placebo. The source material was peripheral blood, sampled in a trial of Ad26.COV2.S vaccine versus placebo. CDR3 coding DNA: TGTGCCAGCAGTCCCGGGTCGGTGGAGTATGGCTACACCTTC. Protein product: CASSPGSVEYGYTF.